The 11 T cell receptor beta chains in this list originate from one sample, sequenced in a study of cytomegalovirus exposure and HLA in healthy donors. Assay used: immunoSEQ multiplex PCR; TCRdb lists only in-frame clones, some missing. The table records 250,000 to 350,000 clones, roughly 89% of them present only once. Specimen: PBMCs. The receptor source for this set is a woman under 30 in good health and CMV-seronegative.

The rearrangement links TRBV4-2 to TRBJ1-5; TRBD1 might be the D (5 bases). CDR1 LGHNA and CDR2 YNFKEQ come from the germline V gene. The CDR3 is 17 amino acids. V was clipped by 3 bases and J by 0 bases, with 15 bases between them. This CDR3 reads CASSHDSGPYSNQPQHF. The CDR3 nucleotides are TGTGCCAGCAGCCACGACTCAGGGCCTTATAGCAATCAGCCCCAGCATTTT.

The gene calls are TRBV28 and TRBJ2-7, with TRBD1 matching 9 bases. The length of the CDR3 is 13 residues. Germline V lookup: CDR1 MDHEN, CDR2 SYDVKM. With 3 bases clipped from V and 6 bases from J, the junction kept 3 bases outside the gene matches. CDR3 sequence reads: CASSLRQGGEQYF. The DNA of the CDR3 is TGTGCCAGCAGTTTGCGACAGGGGGGCGAGCAGTACTTC.

The chain employs TRBV30 and TRBJ2-5; D is perhaps TRBD2 (6 bases). The CDR3 spans 12 residues. The germline V gene encodes CDR1 GTSNPN and CDR2 SVGIG (reference sequence). Trimming removed 6 bases at V and 5 bases at J, with 13 bases between. This CDR3 is CACRGAGETQYF. CDR3 DNA: TGTGCCTGCCGGGGCGCGGGGGAGACCCAGTACTTC.

The J gene is TRBJ1-5, the V gene TRBV5-8, with 8 nucleotides matching TRBD1. This CDR3 is built from 15 residues. J was trimmed by 4 bases and V by 4 bases; bases with no gene match: 7. Germline V gives CDR1 SGHTS, CDR2 YDEGEE. In nucleotides, the CDR3 is TGTGCCAGCAGCCCGGGGACAGGTGAGAATCAGCCCCAGCATTTT. Translating it yields CASSPGTGENQPQHF.

The chain is built from TRBV29-1 and TRBJ2-2, with a weak D call TRBD1 (5 bases). Germline V gene sequence: CDR1 SQVTM, CDR2 ANQGSEA. The germline V and J ends were trimmed by 7 bases and 1 base, with 7 bases remaining between them. The CDR3 consists of 12 residues. The CDR3, as DNA: TGCAGCGCTACAGGGAACACCGGGGAGCTGTTTTTT. Protein product: CSATGNTGELFF.

The chain has TRBV9 and TRBJ2-1; weak D call: TRBD2 (7 bases). The V and J ends lost 4 bases and 5 bases respectively, with 19 bases between them. The CDR3 length is 16 residues. CDR1 SGDLS and CDR2 YYNGEE come from the germline V gene. Here the CDR3 DNA reads TGTGCCAGCAGCCCAGGGGCGGGAGATAAACACAATGAGCAGTTCTTC. It codes for CASSPGAGDKHNEQFF.

This clone was counted only a few times. The chain combines TRBV2 with TRBJ2-3; TRBD2 aligns across 9 bases. The CDR3 totals 14 residues. Germline V gene sequence: CDR1 SNHLY, CDR2 FYNNEI. The V segment lost 4 bases and the J segment 5 bases; nucleotides outside the gene matches: 4. The CDR3 protein is CASSVRTSEDTQYF. CDR3 nucleotides: TGTGCCAGCAGTGTCCGGACTAGCGAAGATACGCAGTATTTT. The variable domain in full, completed from reference TRBV2 and TRBJ2-3, reads EPEVTQTPSHQVTQMGQEVILRCVPISNHLYFYWYRQILGQKVEFLVSFYNNEISEKSEIFDDQFSVERPDGSNFTLKIRSTKLEDSAMYFCASSVRTSEDTQYFGPGTRLTVL.

This chain links TRBV7-2 with TRBJ2-2; 8 nucleotides agree with TRBD2. Germline lookup yields CDR1 SGHTA and CDR2 FQGNSA. This CDR3 has 15 amino acids. Unmatched junction bases numbered 12, after V lost 10 bases and J lost 5 bases. The CDR3 here is CATTSGPRETGELFF. CDR3 nucleotide sequence: TGTGCCACCACTAGCGGCCCACGTGAGACCGGGGAGCTGTTTTTT.

The chain joins TRBV13 to TRBJ2-3; 13 bases map to TRBD2. The CDR3 runs 17 residues. J was trimmed by 8 bases and V by 7 bases; bases with no gene match: 15. Germline CDR1 PRHDT, CDR2 FYEKMQ (reference sequence). CDR3 DNA sequence: TGTGCCAGCACGGGAGATCCCGGGACTAGCGGGACTAGTACGCAGTATTTT. This gives the protein CASTGDPGTSGTSTQYF.

This chain uses TRBV2 with TRBJ1-5; 9 bases are shared with TRBD1. The junction had 15 bases not matched to a gene; V was cut back by 6 bases and J by 15 bases. The CDR3 length is 14 residues. Germline CDR1 is SNHLY and CDR2 is FYNNEI. In nucleotides, the CDR3 is TGTGCCAGCAGGGCCTCGGAACTCACAGGGGGCCGGCATTTT. This translates into CASRASELTGGRHF.

The chain recombines TRBV10-3 with TRBJ2-7; perhaps TRBD2 as D (5 bases). Germline V gene data show CDR1 as ENHRY and CDR2 as SYGVKD. CDR3 size: 17 residues. V was shortened by 4 bases and J by 0 bases, with 19 bases between the two germline ends. CDR3 in amino acids: CAISGLTGNPTSYEQYF. Written as DNA, the CDR3 is TGTGCCATCAGTGGGTTAACCGGGAACCCAACCTCCTACGAGCAGTACTTC.